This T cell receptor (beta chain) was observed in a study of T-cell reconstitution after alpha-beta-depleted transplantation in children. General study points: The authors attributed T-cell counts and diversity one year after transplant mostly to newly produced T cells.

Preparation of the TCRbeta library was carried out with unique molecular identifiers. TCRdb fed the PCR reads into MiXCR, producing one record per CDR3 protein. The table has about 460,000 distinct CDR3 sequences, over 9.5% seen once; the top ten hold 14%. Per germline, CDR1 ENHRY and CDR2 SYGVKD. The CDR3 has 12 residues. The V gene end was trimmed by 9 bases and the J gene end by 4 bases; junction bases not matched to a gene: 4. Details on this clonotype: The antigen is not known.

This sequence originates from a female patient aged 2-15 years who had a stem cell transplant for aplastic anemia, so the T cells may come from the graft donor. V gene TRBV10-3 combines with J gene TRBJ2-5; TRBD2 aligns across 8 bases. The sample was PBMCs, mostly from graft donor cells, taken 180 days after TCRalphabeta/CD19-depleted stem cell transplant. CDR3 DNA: TGTGCCATAACGGGAGGGGGAGAGACCCAGTACTTC. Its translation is CAITGGGETQYF.